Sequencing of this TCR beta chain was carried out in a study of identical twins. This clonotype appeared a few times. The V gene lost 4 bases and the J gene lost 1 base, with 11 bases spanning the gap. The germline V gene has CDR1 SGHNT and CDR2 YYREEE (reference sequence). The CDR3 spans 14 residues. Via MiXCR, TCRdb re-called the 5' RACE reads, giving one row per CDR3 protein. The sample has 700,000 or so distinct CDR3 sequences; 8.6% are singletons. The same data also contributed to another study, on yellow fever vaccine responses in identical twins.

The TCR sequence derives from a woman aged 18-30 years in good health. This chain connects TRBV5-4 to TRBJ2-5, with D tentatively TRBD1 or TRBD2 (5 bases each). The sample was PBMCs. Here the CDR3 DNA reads TGTGCCAGCAGCACGGGACGCAGCCAAGAGACCCAGTACTTC. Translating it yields CASSTGRSQETQYF. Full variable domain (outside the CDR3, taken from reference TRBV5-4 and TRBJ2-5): ETGVTQSPTHLIKTRGQQVTLRCSSQSGHNTVSWYQQALGQGPQFIFQYYREEENGRGNFPPRFSGLQFPNYSSELNVNALELDDSALYLCASSTGRSQETQYFGPGTRLLVL.